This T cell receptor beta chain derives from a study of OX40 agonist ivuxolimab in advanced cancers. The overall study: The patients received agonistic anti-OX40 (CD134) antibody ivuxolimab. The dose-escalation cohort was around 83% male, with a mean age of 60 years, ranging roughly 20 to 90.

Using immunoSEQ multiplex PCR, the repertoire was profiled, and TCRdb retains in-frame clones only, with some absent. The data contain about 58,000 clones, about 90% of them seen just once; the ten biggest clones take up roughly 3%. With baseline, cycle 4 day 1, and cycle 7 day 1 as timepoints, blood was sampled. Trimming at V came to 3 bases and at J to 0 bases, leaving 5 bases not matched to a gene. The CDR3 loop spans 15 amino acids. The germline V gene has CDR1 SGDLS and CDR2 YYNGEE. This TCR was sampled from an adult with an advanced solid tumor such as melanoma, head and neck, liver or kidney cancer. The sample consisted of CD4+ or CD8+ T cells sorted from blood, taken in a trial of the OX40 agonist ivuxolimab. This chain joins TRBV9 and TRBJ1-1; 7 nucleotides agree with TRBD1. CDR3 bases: TGTGCCAGCAGCGGCTCCCAGGGGGTGAACACTGAAGCTTTCTTT. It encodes CASSGSQGVNTEAFF.